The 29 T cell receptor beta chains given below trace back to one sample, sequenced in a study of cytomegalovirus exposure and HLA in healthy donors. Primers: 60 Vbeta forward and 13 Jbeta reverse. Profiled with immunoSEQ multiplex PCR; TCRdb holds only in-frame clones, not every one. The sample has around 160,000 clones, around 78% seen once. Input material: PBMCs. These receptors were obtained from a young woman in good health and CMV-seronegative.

In DNA, the CDR3 is TGCGCCAGCAGCCACCTACTAGCGGGAGGGCCGAAGGGGACGACGCAGTATTTT. Its translation: CASSHLLAGGPKGTTQYF. The chain employs TRBV4-3 and TRBJ2-3; the match to TRBD2 covers 13 bases. The CDR3 covers 18 residues. CDR1 and CDR2 (germline): LGHNA, YSLEER. V gave up 3 bases and J gave up 9 bases; unmatched junction bases: 15.

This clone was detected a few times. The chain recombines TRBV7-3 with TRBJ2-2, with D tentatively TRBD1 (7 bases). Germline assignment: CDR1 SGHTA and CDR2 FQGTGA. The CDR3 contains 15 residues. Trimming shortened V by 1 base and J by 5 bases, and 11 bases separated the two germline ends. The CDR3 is CASSLIQGGTGELFF. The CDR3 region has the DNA TGTGCCAGCAGCTTAATCCAGGGGGGAACCGGGGAGCTGTTTTTT.

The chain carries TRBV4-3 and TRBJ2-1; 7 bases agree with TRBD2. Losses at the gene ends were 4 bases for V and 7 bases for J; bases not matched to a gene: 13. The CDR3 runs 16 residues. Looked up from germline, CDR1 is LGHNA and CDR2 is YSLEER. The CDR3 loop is CASSPLQGGPTNEQFF. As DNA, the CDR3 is TGCGCCAGCAGCCCATTGCAGGGAGGGCCGACTAATGAGCAGTTCTTC.

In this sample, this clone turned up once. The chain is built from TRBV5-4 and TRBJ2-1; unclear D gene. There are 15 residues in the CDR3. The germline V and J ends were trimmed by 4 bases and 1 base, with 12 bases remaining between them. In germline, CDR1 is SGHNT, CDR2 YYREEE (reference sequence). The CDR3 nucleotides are TGTGCCAGCAGCCTGACTCGTGCATCCTACAATGAGCAGTTCTTC. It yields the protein CASSLTRASYNEQFF.

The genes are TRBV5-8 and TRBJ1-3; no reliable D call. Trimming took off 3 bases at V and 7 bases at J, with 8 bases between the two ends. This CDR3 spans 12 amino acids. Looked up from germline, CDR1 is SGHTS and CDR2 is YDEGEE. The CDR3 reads CASSYGANTIYF. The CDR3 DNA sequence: TGTGCCAGCAGCTATGGAGCCAACACCATATATTTT.

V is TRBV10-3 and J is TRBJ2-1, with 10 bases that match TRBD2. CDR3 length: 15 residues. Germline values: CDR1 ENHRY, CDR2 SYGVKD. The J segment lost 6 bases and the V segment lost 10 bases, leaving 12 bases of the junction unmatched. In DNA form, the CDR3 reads TGTGCCACCCGAGTAGCGGGAGGTAGTAGCAATGAGCAGTTCTTC. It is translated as CATRVAGGSSNEQFF.

The CDR3 DNA follows: TGTGCCAGTAAGGACAGGGAGTCTTACGAGCAGTACTTC. It specifies CASKDRESYEQYF. The rearrangement uses TRBV19 and TRBJ2-7, with TRBD1 identical over 8 bases. With 7 bases clipped from V and 4 bases from J, the junction kept 6 bases outside the gene matches. The CDR3 is 13 residues long. CDR1 and CDR2 (germline): LNHDA, SQIVND (reference sequence).

The CDR3 region has the DNA TGTGCCATCAGTGAAAAGGGGTCTCTGAACACTGAAGCTTTCTTT. This sequence encodes CAISEKGSLNTEAFF. V usage is TRBV10-3 and J usage is TRBJ1-1, with D maybe TRBD1 (5 bases). In germline, CDR1 is ENHRY, CDR2 SYGVKD. This CDR3 contains 15 residues. V was trimmed by 3 bases and J by 0 bases, leaving 11 bases between them.

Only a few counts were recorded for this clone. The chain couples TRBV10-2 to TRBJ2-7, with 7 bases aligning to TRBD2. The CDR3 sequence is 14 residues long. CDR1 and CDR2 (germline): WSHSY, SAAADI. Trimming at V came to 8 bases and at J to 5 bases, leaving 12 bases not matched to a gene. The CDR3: CASAWGRVSDEQYV. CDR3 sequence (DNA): TGCGCCAGCGCCTGGGGGAGGGTTTCAGACGAGCAGTACGTC.

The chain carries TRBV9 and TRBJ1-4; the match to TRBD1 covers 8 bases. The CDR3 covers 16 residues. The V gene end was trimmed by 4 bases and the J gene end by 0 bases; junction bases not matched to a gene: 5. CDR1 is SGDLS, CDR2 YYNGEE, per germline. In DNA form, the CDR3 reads TGTGCCAGCAGCCCCCAGACAGGGGCAACTAATGAAAAACTGTTTTTT. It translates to CASSPQTGATNEKLFF.

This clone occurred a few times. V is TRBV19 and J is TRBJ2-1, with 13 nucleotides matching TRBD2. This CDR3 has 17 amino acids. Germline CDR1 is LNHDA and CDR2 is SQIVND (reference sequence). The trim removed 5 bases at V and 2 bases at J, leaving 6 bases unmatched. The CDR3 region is CASSPRTSGRAYNEQFF. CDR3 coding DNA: TGTGCCAGTAGTCCCAGGACTAGCGGGAGAGCCTACAATGAGCAGTTCTTC.

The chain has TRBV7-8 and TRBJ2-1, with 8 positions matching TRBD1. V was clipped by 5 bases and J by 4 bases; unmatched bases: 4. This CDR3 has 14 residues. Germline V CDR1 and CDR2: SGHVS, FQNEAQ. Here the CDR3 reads CASSRQGRYNEQFF. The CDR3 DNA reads TGTGCCAGCAGCCGACAGGGGAGGTACAATGAGCAGTTCTTC. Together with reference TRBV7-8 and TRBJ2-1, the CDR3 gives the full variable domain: GAGVSQSPRYKVAKRGQDVALRCDPISGHVSLFWYQQALGQGPEFLTYFQNEAQLDKSGLPSDRFFAERPEGSVSTLKIQRTQQEDSAVYLCASSRQGRYNEQFFGPGTRLTVL.

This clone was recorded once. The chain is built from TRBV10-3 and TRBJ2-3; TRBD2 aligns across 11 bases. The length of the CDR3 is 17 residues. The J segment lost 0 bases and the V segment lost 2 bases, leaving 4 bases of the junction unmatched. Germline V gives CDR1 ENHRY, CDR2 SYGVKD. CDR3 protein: CAISETTSGTSTDTQYF. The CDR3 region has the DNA TGTGCCATCAGTGAGACGACTAGCGGGACTAGCACAGATACGCAGTATTTT.

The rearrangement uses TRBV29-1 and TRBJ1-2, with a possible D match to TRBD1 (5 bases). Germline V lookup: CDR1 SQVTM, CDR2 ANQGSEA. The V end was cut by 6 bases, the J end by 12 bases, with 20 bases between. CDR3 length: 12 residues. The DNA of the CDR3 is TGCAGCGTCGCAGGGCCCGTTGAAGAGAACACCTTC. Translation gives CSVAGPVEENTF.

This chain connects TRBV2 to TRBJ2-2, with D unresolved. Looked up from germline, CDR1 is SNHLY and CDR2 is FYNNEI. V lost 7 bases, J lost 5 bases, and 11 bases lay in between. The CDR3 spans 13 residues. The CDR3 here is CASIAEVTGELFF. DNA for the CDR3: TGTGCCAGCATTGCGGAAGTAACCGGGGAGCTGTTTTTT.

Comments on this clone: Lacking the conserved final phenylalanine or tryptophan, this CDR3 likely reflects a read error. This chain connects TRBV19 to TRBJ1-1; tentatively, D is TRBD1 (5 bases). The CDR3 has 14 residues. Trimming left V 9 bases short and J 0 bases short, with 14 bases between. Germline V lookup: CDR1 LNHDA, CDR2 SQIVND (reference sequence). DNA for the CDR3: TGTGCCAGCAGCGACAGACTCATGAACACTGAAGCTTTCTCT. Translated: CASSDRLMNTEAFS.

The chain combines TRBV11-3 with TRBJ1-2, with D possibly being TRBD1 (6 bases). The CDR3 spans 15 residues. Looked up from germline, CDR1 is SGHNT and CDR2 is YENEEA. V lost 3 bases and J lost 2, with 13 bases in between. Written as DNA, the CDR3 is TGTGCCAGCAGCTTCGCTACAGGGCTAAACTATGGCTACACCTTC. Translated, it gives CASSFATGLNYGYTF.

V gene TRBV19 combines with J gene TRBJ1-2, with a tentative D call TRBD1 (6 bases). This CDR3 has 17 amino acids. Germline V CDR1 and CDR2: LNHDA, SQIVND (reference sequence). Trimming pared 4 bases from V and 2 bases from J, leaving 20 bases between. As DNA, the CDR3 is TGTGCCAGTAGTACCTATAGGGGGTTGGGCACAAACTATGGCTACACCTTC. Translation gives CASSTYRGLGTNYGYTF.

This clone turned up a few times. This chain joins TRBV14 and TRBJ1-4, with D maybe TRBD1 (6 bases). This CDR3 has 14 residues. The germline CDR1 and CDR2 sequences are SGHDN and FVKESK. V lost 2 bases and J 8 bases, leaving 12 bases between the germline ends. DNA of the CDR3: TGTGCCAGCAGCCAATTGGGGGCTGACGAAAAACTGTTTTTT. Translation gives CASSQLGADEKLFF. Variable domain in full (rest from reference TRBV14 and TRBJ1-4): EAGVTQFPSHSVIEKGQTVTLRCDPISGHDNLYWYRRVMGKEIKFLLHFVKESKQDESGMPNNRFLAERTGGTYSTLKVQPAELEDSGVYFCASSQLGADEKLFFGSGTQLSVL.

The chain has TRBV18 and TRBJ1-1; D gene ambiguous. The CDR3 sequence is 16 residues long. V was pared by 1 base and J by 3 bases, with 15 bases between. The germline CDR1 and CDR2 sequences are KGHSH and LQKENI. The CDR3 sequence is CASSPLSRVKDTEAFF. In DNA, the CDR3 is TGTGCCAGCTCACCACTCTCGCGGGTTAAGGACACTGAAGCTTTCTTT.

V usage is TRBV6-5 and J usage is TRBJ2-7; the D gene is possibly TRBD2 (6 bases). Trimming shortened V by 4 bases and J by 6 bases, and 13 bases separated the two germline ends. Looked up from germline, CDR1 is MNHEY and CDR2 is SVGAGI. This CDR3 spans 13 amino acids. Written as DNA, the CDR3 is TGTGCCAGCAGTTCCCGGAAGGGAGGCGAGCAGTACTTC. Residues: CASSSRKGGEQYF.

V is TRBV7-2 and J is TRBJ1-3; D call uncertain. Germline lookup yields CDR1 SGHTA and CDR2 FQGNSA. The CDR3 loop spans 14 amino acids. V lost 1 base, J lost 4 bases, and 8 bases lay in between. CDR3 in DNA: TGTGCCAGCAGCTTAGTGAGCCAAGGAAACACCATATATTTT. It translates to CASSLVSQGNTIYF.

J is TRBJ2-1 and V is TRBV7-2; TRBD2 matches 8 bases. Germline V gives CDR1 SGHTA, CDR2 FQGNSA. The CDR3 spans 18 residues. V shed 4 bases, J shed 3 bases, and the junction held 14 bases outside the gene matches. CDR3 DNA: TGTGCCAGCAGCTACGAGCGGGGGCCGGGGTACTACTACAATGAGCAGTTCTTC. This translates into CASSYERGPGYYYNEQFF.

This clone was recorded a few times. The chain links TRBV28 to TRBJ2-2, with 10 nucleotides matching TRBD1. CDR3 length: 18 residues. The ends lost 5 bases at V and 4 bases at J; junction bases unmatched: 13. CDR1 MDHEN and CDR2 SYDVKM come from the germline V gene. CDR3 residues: CASSPSQGQGPVTGELFF. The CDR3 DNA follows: TGTGCCAGCAGTCCATCCCAGGGACAGGGGCCCGTCACCGGGGAGCTGTTTTTT.

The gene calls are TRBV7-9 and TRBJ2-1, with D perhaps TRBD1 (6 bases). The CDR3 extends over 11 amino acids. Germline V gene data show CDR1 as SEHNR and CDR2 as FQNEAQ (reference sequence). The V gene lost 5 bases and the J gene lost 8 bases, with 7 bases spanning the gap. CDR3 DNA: TGTGCCAGCAGCCAGGGGCATGAGCAGTTCTTC. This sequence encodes CASSQGHEQFF.

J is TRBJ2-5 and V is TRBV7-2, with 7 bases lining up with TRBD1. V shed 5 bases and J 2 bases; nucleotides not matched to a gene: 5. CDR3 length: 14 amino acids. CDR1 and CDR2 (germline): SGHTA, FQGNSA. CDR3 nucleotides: TGTGCCAGCAGCAGAAACAGGGGTCAAGAGACCCAGTACTTC. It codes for CASSRNRGQETQYF.

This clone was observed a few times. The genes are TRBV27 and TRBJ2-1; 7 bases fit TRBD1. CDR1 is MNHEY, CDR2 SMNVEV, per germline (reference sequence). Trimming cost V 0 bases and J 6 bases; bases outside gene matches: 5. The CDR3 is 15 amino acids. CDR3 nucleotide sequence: TGTGCCAGCAGTTTATCCCCCGACAGGGTCAATGAGCAGTTCTTC. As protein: CASSLSPDRVNEQFF.

CDR3: CASSLDLGQAEVYGYTF. CDR3 nucleotide sequence: TGTGCCAGCAGTTTAGACCTGGGACAGGCAGAGGTCTATGGCTACACCTTC. This chain uses TRBV27 with TRBJ1-2; TRBD1 aligns across 8 bases. Trimming removed 2 bases from V and 4 bases from J; junction bases left unmatched: 12. Germline V CDR1 and CDR2: MNHEY, SMNVEV (reference sequence). This CDR3 spans 17 amino acids.

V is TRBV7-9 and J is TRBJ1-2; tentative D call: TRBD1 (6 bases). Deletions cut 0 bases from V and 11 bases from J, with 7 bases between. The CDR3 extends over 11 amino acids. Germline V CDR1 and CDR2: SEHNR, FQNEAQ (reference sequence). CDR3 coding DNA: TGTGCCAGCAGCTTAGCCCAGGGGTACACCTTC. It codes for CASSLAQGYTF.